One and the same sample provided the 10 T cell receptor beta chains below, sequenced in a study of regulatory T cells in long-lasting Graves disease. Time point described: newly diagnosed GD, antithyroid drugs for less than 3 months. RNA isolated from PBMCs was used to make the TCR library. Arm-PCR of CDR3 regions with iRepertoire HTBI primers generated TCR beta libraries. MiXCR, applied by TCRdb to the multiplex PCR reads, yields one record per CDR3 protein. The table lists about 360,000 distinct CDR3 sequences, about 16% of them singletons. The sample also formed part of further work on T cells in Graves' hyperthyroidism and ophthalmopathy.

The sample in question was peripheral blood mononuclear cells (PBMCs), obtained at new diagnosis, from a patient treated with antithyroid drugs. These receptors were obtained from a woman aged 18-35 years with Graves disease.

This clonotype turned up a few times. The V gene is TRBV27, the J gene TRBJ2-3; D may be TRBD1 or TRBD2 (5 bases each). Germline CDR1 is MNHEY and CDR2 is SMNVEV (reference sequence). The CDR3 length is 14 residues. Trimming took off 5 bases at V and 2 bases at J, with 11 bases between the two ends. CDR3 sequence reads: CASSGTPHTDTQYF. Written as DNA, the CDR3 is TGTGCCAGCAGTGGGACCCCTCACACAGATACGCAGTATTTT.

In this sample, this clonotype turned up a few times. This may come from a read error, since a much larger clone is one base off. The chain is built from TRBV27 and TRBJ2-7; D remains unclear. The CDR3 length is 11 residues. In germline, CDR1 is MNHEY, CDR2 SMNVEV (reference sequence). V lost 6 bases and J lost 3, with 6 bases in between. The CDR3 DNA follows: TGTGCCAGCAGATCATACTACGAGCAGTACTTC. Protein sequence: CASRSYYEQYF.

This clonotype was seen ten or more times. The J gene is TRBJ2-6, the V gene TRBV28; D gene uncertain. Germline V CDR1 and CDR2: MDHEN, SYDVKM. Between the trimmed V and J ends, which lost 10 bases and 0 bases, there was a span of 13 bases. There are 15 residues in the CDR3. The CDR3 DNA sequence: TGTGCCACACACCCGGCCATCTCTGGGGCCAACGTCCTGACTTTC. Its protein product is CATHPAISGANVLTF.

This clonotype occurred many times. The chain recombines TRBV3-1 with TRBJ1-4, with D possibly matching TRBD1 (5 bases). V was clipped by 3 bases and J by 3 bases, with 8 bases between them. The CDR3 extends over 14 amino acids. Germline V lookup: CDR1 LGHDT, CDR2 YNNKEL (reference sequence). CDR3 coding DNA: TGTGCCAGCAGCCACGGGACCTCTAATGAAAAACTGTTTTTT. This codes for CASSHGTSNEKLFF.

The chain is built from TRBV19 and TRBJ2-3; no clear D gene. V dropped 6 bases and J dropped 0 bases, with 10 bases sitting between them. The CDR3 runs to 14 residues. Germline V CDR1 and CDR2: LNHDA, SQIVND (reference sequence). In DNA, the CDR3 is TGTGCCAGTAGAAAACAGTGGAGCACAGATACGCAGTATTTT. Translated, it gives CASRKQWSTDTQYF.

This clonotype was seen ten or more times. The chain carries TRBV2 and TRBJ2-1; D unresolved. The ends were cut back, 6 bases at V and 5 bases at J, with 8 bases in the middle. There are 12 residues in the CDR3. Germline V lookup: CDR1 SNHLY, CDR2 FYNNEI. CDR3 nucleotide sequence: TGTGCCAGCAGGAAGGTAAACAATGAGCAGTTCTTC. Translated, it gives CASRKVNNEQFF.

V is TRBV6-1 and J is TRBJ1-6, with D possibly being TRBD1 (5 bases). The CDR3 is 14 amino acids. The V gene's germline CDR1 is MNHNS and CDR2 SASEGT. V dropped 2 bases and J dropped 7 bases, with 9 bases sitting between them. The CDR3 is CASSERDENSPLHF. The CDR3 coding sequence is TGTGCCAGCAGTGAACGGGACGAAAATTCACCCCTCCACTTT.

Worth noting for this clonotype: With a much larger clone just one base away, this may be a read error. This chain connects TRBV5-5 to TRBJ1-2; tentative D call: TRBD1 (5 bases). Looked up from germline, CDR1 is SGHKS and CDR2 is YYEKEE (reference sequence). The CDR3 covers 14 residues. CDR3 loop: CASSLGGINYRYTF. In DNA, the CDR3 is TGTGCCAGCAGCTTGGGGGGGATTAACTATCGCTACACCTTC.

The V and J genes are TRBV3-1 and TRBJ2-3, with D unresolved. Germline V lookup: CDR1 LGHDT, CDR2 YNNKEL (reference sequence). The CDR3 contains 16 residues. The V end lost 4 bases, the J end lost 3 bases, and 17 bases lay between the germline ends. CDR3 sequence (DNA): TGTGCCAGCAGCCGAGAACTGTTCCCTCATACAGATACGCAGTATTTT. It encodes CASSRELFPHTDTQYF.

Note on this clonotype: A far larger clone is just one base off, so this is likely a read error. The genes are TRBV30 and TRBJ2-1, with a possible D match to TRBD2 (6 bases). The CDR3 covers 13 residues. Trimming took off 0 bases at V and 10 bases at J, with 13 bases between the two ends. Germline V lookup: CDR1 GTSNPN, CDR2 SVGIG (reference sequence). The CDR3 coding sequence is TGTGCCTGGAGTGTAAGGCGGGATTCCGAGCAGTTCTTC. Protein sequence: CAWSVRRDSEQFF.